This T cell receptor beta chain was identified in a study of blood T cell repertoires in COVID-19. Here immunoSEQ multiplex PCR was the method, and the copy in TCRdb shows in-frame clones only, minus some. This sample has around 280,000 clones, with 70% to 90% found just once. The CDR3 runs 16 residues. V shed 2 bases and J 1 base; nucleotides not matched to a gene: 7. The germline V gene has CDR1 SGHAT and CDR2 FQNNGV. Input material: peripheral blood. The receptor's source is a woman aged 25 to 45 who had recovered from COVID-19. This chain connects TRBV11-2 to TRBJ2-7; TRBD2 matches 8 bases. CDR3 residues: CASSLFFSGTSYEQYF. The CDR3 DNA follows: TGTGCCAGCAGCTTATTTTTTAGCGGGACATCCTACGAGCAGTACTTC.